A single sample is the source of the 10 T cell receptor beta chains below, sequenced in a study of blood T cell repertoires in COVID-19. Generated by immunoSEQ multiplex PCR, the TCRdb table keeps only in-frame clones and is missing some. This sample has about 250,000 clones, with around 80% found just once. Sample: peripheral blood. The receptors were sampled from a man in his forties with active or convalescent COVID-19.

The rearrangement links TRBV30 to TRBJ2-5, with 9 bases matching TRBD1. V lost 7 bases to trimming and J lost 5 bases; unmatched junction nucleotides: 5. Germline CDR1 and CDR2: GTSNPN and SVGIG (reference sequence). The CDR3 runs 12 residues. The CDR3 is CAYDRGDETQYF. CDR3 in DNA: TGTGCCTACGACAGGGGGGATGAGACCCAGTACTTC.

CDR3 bases: TGCGCCAGCAGCTTGGCCAGGGATAGCTACACCTTC. Residues: CASSLARDSYTF. The chain is built from TRBV5-1 and TRBJ1-2, with TRBD1 as a possible D gene (5 bases). The CDR3 length is 12 residues. V was shortened by 0 bases and J by 9 bases, with 9 bases between the two germline ends. Per the germline V gene, CDR1 is SGHRS and CDR2 is YFSETQ.

The gene calls are TRBV10-3 and TRBJ1-1; no firm D call. The CDR3 length is 14 residues. CDR1 ENHRY and CDR2 SYGVKD come from the germline V gene. Trimming stripped 2 bases from V and 1 base from J, with 8 bases between. Here the CDR3 DNA reads TGTGCCATCAGTGAGCGGTCGGGGAACACTGAAGCTTTCTTT. Translation gives CAISERSGNTEAFF.

The chain combines TRBV12-3 or TRBV12-4 with TRBJ1-4; D gene unclear. With 2 bases removed from V and 8 bases from J, the gap between germline ends came to 9 bases. This CDR3 has 13 residues. CDR3 sequence: CASSLMAQEKLFF. The DNA of the CDR3 is TGTGCCAGCAGTTTAATGGCTCAGGAAAAACTGTTTTTT.

The chain combines TRBV7-8 with TRBJ1-2, with 7 nucleotides matching TRBD1. The germline gives CDR1 SGHVS, CDR2 FQNEAQ. The V gene end was trimmed by 5 bases and the J gene end by 3 bases; junction bases not matched to a gene: 12. The CDR3 runs to 16 residues. Here the CDR3 reads CASSRPAQGNDYGYTF. The CDR3 region has the DNA TGTGCCAGCAGCCGTCCGGCACAGGGGAACGACTATGGCTACACCTTC.

V gene TRBV30 combines with J gene TRBJ2-1; TRBD2 aligns across 11 bases. Germline CDR1 GTSNPN, CDR2 SVGIG (reference sequence). The CDR3 has 15 residues. V gave up 3 bases and J gave up 5 bases; unmatched junction bases: 6. The CDR3 sequence: CAWSVGLAGNNEQFF. The CDR3 coding sequence is TGTGCCTGGAGCGTCGGACTAGCGGGCAACAATGAGCAGTTCTTC. The variable domain in full, completed from reference TRBV30 and TRBJ2-1, reads SQTIHQWPATLVQPVGSPLSLECTVEGTSNPNLYWYRQAAGRGLQLLFYSVGIGQISSEVPQNLSASRPQDRQFILSSKKLLLSDSGFYLCAWSVGLAGNNEQFFGPGTRLTVL.

The chain links TRBV15 to TRBJ2-7; D is undetermined. Germline lookup yields CDR1 LNHNV and CDR2 YYDKDF (reference sequence). Trimming cost V 0 bases and J 0 bases, with 9 bases left between them. The CDR3 loop spans 15 amino acids. CDR3 DNA sequence: TGTGCCACCAGCAGAGATCTCGCGGTCTCCTACGAGCAGTACTTC. Protein sequence: CATSRDLAVSYEQYF.

This sequence joins TRBV3-1 (or the pseudogene TRBV3-2) and TRBJ2-2; D is perhaps TRBD2 (6 bases). CDR1 is LGHDT, CDR2 YNNKEL, per germline (reference sequence). V lost 4 bases to trimming and J lost 1 base, with 10 bases between them. The CDR3 is 15 amino acids. This chain's CDR3 is CASSRGTENTGELFF. CDR3 bases: TGTGCCAGCAGCCGCGGGACGGAGAACACCGGGGAGCTGTTTTTT.

V usage is TRBV12-3 or TRBV12-4 and J usage is TRBJ1-2; D possibly corresponds to TRBD1 (5 bases). The CDR3 runs to 13 residues. Trimming removed 3 bases at V and 8 bases at J, with 13 bases between. The CDR3 region has the DNA TGTGCCAGCAGTTTCCAGGGCCAAGCAGGCTACACCTTC. It is translated as CASSFQGQAGYTF.

The chain couples TRBV15 to TRBJ2-3; D perhaps matches TRBD1 (5 bases). This CDR3 is 13 amino acids long. CDR1 is LNHNV and CDR2 is YYDKDF in the germline V gene (reference sequence). V was cut by 2 bases and J by 3 bases, with 6 bases left in between. The CDR3 protein is CATSRPGTDTQYF. The CDR3 DNA reads TGTGCCACCAGCAGACCAGGGACAGATACGCAGTATTTT.